A single sample gave rise to the 2 T cell receptor beta chains below, sequenced in a study of blood T cells in healthy people across ages. Using a J-beta primer mix together with a sample-barcoded 5' primer, a second PCR was run for roughly 6 to 11 cycles. TCRdb passed the 5' RACE reads through MiXCR, listing each CDR3 protein once. The repertoire includes some 800,000 distinct CDR3 sequences, roughly 25% of them detected once, and approximately 3.7% sits in the top ten. The sample also formed part of further work on T cells of mothers and their children.

The sample consisted of blood. Every receptor here comes from a boy aged 5-17 years in good health.

The chain recombines TRBV2 with TRBJ2-7; tentatively, D is TRBD1 or TRBD2 (7 bases each). Germline CDR1 is SNHLY and CDR2 is FYNNEI. Trimming left V 7 bases short and J 3 bases short, with 31 bases between. This CDR3 contains 19 residues. The CDR3 here is CASKGGPGQRLAGHYEQYF. CDR3 DNA sequence: TGTGCCAGCAAGGGTGGGCCGGGACAGCGACTAGCAGGCCACTACGAGCAGTACTTC.

This clonotype came up a few times. This rearrangement joins TRBV7-2 to TRBJ2-5; tentative D call: TRBD1 (6 bases). The CDR3 is 16 amino acids. The V end lost 5 bases, the J end lost 3 bases, and 19 bases lay between the germline ends. Germline V lookup: CDR1 SGHTA, CDR2 FQGNSA. In DNA form, the CDR3 reads TGTGCCAGCAGCCTGACTATAAGACAGGCAAAAGAGACCCAGTACTTC. Translation gives CASSLTIRQAKETQYF.